Below, 2 T cell receptor beta chains from the same sample are listed, as sequenced in a study of T cells and Merkel cell carcinoma outcomes. Profiled with immunoSEQ multiplex PCR; TCRdb holds only in-frame clones, not every one. The table lists about 15,000 clones, about four fifths of them singletons. Sequencing was carried out using tumor tissue from Merkel cell carcinoma. All receptors come from a human donor with Merkel cell carcinoma.

In its sample, this clone was seen a few times. This rearrangement joins TRBV4-2 to TRBJ1-2; no firm D call. The CDR3 runs 15 residues. The ends were cut back, 0 bases at V and 2 bases at J, with 10 bases in the middle. Germline CDR1 and CDR2: LGHNA and YNFKEQ. The CDR3 region is CASSQDRTENYGYTF. The CDR3, as DNA: TGTGCCAGCAGCCAAGATCGGACGGAGAACTATGGCTACACCTTC.

The chain combines TRBV2 with TRBJ1-4, with D uncertain. V was cut by 6 bases and J by 5 bases, with 10 bases left in between. Germline assignment: CDR1 SNHLY and CDR2 FYNNEI. CDR3 length equals 13 residues. DNA for the CDR3: TGTGCCAGCAGGAGACATGTGAATGAAAAACTGTTTTTT. It translates to CASRRHVNEKLFF.